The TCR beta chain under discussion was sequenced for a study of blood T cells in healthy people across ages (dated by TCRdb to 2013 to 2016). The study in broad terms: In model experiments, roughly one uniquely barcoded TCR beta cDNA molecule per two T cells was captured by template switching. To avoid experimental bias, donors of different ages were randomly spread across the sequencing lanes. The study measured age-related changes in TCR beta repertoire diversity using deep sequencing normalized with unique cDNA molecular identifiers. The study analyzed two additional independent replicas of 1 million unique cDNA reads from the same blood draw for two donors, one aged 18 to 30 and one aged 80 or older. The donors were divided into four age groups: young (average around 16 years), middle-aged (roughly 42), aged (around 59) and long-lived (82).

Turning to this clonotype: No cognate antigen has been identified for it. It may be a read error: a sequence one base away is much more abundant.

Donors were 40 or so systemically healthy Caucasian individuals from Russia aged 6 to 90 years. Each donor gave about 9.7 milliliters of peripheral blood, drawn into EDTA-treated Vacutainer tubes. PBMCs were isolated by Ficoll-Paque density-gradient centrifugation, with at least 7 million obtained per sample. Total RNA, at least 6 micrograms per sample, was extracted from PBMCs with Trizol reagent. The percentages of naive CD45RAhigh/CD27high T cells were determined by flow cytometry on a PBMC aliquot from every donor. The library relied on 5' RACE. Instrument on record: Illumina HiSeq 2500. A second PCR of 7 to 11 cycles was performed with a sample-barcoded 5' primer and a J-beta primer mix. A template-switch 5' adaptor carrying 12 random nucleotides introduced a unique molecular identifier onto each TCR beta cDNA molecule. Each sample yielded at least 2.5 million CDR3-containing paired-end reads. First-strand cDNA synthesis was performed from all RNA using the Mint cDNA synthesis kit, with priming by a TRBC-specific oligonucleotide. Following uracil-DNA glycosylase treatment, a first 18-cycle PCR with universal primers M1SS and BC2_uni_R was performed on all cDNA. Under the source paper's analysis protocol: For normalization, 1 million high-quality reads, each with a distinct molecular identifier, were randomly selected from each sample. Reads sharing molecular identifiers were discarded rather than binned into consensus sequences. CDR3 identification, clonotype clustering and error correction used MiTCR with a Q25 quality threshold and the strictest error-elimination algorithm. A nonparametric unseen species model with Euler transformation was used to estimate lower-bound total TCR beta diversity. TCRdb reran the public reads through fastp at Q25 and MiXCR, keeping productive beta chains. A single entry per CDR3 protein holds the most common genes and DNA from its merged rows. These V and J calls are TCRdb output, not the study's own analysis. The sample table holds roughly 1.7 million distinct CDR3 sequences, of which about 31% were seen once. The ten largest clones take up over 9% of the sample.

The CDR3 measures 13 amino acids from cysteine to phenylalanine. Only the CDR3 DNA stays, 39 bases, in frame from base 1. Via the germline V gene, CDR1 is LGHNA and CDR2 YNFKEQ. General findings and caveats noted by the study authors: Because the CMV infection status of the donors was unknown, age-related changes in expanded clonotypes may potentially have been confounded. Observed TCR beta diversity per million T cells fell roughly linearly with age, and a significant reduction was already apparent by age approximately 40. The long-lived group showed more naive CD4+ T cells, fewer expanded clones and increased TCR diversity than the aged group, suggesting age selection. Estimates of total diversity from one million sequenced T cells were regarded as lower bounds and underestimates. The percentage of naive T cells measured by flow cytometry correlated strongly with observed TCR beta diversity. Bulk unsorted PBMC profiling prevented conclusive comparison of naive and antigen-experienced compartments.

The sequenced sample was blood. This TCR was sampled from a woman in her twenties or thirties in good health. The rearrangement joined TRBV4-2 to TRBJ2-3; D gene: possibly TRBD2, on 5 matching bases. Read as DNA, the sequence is TGTGCCAGCAGCCACGAGGGTGCAGATACGCGGTATTTT. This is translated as CASSHEGADTRYF.